This entry features one TCR beta chain sequence. Its antigen is unknown. Base qualities are not provided; no much larger clone lies one nucleotide away. Taken with the paper, the label for time point translates to: newly diagnosed GD, antithyroid drugs for less than 3 months. For both TCR sequencing and RNA sequencing, RNA was extracted from PBMCs in TRIzol. The diagnosis of Graves' disease followed American Thyroid Association guidelines. Patients were recruited from an endocrinology department in Xi'an, China. From each patient, about 9 milliliters of peripheral blood was collected into an EDTA anticoagulant tube. PBMCs were isolated by Ficoll Paque Plus density gradient separation without further T cell sorting. An Agilent 2100 Bioanalyzer and agarose gel were used to assess RNA quality, and a NanoDrop 2000 was used to measure RNA concentration. V drops 6 bases and J drops 0 bases, leaving 14 bases in between. Inclusive of the bounding cysteine and phenylalanine, the CDR3 is 15 residues long. Only the CDR3 portion is preserved as DNA: 45 bases, with reading frame beginning at the first base. The germline V gene encodes CDR1 LNHDA and CDR2 SQIVND (reference sequence).

This entry belongs to a study of regulatory T cells in long-lasting Graves disease (dated by TCRdb to the early 2020s). About the investigation overall: Newly diagnosed Graves' disease patients had taken antithyroid drugs for less than 3 months. TCR sequencing covered around 13 persistent and around 20 newly diagnosed Graves' disease patients, 33 samples in total. Patients with persistent Graves' disease were compared with patients with newly diagnosed Graves' disease using TCR sequencing and RNA sequencing of peripheral blood. The study took place in China and was registered as a clinical trial.

Results the study describes overall, beyond this receptor: Lower TCR Shannon entropy and fewer highly expanded clones were observed in persistent Graves' disease patients than in newly diagnosed patients, which suggested clonal expansion. The study examined only peripheral blood because the primary lesion, thyroid tissue, could not be accessed. Sequencing and analysis were limited to the TCR beta chain. A larger number of public clonotypes was shared among persistent patients (fewer than 3,000) than among newly diagnosed patients (around 870). Persistent disease showed preferential use of TRBV28, TRBJ1-2 and TRBJ2-5, whereas newly diagnosed disease favored TRBV20-1 and TRBJ2-1. The authors acknowledged the small sample size as a limitation that may reduce accuracy.

The library was produced with multiplex PCR. Data came from an Illumina HiSeq 4000. CDR3 regions were amplified by Arm-PCR with iRepertoire HTBI primers to construct TCR beta libraries. Before sequencing, the PCR products went through gel purification. The paper's processing steps were these. Across samples, around 58 TRBV and 12 to 15 TRBJ segments were identified and used for gene usage analysis of CDR3 amino acid clonotypes. Filtered high-quality paired reads were merged into contigs using COPE and FqMerger. BLAST was used to align contigs to the IMGT TRBV, TRBD and TRBJ reference genes, and CDR3 was defined following IMGT. Any clonotype with a frequency above 0.1% was counted as a highly expanded clone. Repertoire diversity was measured by Shannon entropy, and V-J evenness by the Gini coefficient. Public clonotypes were defined as clonotypes shared by more than one individual. TCRdb's own reprocessing of the public reads used fastp at Q25 and MiXCR and kept productive beta chains. One record per CDR3 amino acid sequence lists the most common genes and DNA. The V and J calls and clone size are TCRdb's, not the authors'. For this sample the table gives hundreds of thousands of distinct CDR3 sequences, of which roughly 15% were detected only once. The top ten clones comprise more than 15% of the sample.

These same data were also listed under a study on T cells in Graves' hyperthyroidism and ophthalmopathy. The second paper states: Graves' hyperthyroidism was defined as stable when no progression to ophthalmopathy occurred over 18 months of follow-up. The hyperthyroidism patients were between 18 and 65 years old and newly diagnosed, with a disease duration of less than 2 months. Patients with uncontrolled infections, other autoimmune diseases, pregnancy or lactation were excluded. Diagnoses were based on clinical symptoms, serum thyroxine and TRAb, thyroid ultrasound and orbital computed tomography. The TCR CDR3 was subjected to a first round of RT-PCR using the HTBI primer set and the Qiagen OneStep RT-PCR kit. Most expanded thyroid clonotypes (frequency above 0.001) were also detected in blood, suggesting blood repertoires may reflect thyroid immune responses. A model built on a 13 V-J signature distinguished ophthalmopathy from stable hyperthyroidism, reaching around 87% sensitivity and about 81% specificity in cross-validation and 80%/75% in testing. In validation, progression to ophthalmopathy was predicted by the model with almost 71% sensitivity and 72.22% specificity, a median of 6.5 months before onset. TCR V-J signatures able to tell the groups apart were searched for in a discovery cohort of 90 to 100 patients, of whom under 45 had Graves' ophthalmopathy and around 56 had stable Graves' hyperthyroidism. Prospective prediction of ophthalmopathy was tested in an independent validation cohort consisting of 18 hyperthyroidism patients and around 16 patients who later progressed to ophthalmopathy. The 75 to 100 discovery patients were randomly split 7:3 into training and test sets. Thyroid tissue and blood T-cell repertoires from about 6 Graves' hyperthyroidism patients were also compared in the study. After blood sampling, hyperthyroidism patients were treated with methimazole at a starting dose of 30 mg daily, and ophthalmopathy patients were treated with high-dose intravenous methylprednisolone. The libraries were constructed in a second round of multiplex PCR and then size-selected and purified. Libraries were sequenced paired-end with 100 bp reads on an Illumina HiSeq2000. SOAPnuke was used to process the raw data, with reads discarded if the reads contained adapters or uncalled bases, had a mean Phred below 15, or lacked an exact constant-primer or identifier match. High-quality paired reads were merged with COPE v1.2.5, and unique nucleotide sequences were defined as clonotypes. Clonotypes were aligned to IMGT TRBV, TRBD and TRBJ reference segments using MiTCR v1.1. Only V-J combinations with frequency above 0.0001, covering about 99% of repertoires, were analysed. A TCS score was defined as the ratio between F50 (clonal expansion) and ExV (chaos), using BLOSUM62-based TCRdist between CDR3 peptides within each V-J. Welch's t-statistics and random forest reduced 500 to 650 V-J features to 13, which were used in a naive Bayes classifier (R e1071). No statistical method was used to set the sample size in advance, and investigators knew the group allocation. The paper reports TCR Vbeta CDR3 sequencing of 135 peripheral blood samples: fewer than 50 ophthalmopathy, 70 to 85 hyperthyroidism and around 17 progressor patients.

This clonotype was sampled from a woman in her thirties with Graves disease. Donor details come from another sample of the same person, matched by shared clones. The sample here was peripheral blood mononuclear cells (PBMCs), taken at new diagnosis, from a patient treated with antithyroid drugs. The V gene is TRBV19 and the J gene is TRBJ1-1; the D gene is not confidently resolved. The CDR3 reads CASSDLGRLNTEAFF. DNA sequence: TGTGCCAGTAGCGATCTAGGACGGCTGAACACTGAAGCTTTCTTT.